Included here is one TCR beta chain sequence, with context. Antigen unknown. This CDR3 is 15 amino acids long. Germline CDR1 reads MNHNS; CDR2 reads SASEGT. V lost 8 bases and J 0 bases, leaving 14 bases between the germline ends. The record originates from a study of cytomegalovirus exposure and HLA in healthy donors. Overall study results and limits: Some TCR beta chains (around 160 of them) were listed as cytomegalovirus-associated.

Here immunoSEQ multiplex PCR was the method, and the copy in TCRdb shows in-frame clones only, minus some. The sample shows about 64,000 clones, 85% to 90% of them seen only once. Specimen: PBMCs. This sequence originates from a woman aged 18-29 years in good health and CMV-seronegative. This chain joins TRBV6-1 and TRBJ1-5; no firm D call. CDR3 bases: TGTGCCAGCTTCCGTCGGGTAGATAGCAATCAGCCCCAGCATTTT. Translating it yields CASFRRVDSNQPQHF.